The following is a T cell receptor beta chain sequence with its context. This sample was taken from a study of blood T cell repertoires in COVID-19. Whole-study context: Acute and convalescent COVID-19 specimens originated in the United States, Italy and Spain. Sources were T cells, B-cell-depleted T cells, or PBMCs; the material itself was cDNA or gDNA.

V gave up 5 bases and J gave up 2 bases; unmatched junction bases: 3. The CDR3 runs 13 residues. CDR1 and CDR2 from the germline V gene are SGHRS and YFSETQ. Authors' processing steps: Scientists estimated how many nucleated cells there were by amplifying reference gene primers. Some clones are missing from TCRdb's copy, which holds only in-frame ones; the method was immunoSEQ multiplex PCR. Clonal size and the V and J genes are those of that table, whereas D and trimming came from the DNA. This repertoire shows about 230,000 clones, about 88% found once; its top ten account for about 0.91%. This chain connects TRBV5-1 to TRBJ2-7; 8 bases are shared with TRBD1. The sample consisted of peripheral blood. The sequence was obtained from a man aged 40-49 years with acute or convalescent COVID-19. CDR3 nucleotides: TGCGCCAGCAGGACAGGGGATACCTACGAGCAGTACTTC. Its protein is CASRTGDTYEQYF. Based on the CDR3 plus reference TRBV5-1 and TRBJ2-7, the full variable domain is KAGVTQTPRYLIKTRGQQVTLSCSPISGHRSVSWYQQTPGQGLQFLFEYFSETQRNKGNFPGRFSGRQFSNSRSEMNVSTLELGDSALYLCASRTGDTYEQYFGPGTRLTVT.